The clone carrying this TCR beta chain has a handful of counts. Its antigen is not identified. Primers: 60 Vbeta forward and 13 Jbeta reverse. Data came from immunoSEQ multiplex PCR; TCRdb stores just in-frame clones and leaves some out. The sample yields about 150,000 clones, 70% to 80% seen once. These data come from a study of cytomegalovirus exposure and HLA in healthy donors. Study conclusions and caveats: A missense DCLRE1C variant was associated with V- and J-gene trimming of TCR beta chains in a later analysis, and an independent cohort replicated the association.

Germline V gene data show CDR1 as GTSNPN and CDR2 as SVGIG (reference sequence). V shed 4 bases and J shed 5 bases, with 15 bases lying between them. The CDR3 totals 13 residues. Sequenced input: PBMCs. This chain connects TRBV30 to TRBJ2-7, with no clear D. This receptor was identified in a human donor in good health. The CDR3 DNA reads as TGTGCCTGGAACGACGGCGTCGAGGACGAGCAGTACTTC. Its translation is CAWNDGVEDEQYF.